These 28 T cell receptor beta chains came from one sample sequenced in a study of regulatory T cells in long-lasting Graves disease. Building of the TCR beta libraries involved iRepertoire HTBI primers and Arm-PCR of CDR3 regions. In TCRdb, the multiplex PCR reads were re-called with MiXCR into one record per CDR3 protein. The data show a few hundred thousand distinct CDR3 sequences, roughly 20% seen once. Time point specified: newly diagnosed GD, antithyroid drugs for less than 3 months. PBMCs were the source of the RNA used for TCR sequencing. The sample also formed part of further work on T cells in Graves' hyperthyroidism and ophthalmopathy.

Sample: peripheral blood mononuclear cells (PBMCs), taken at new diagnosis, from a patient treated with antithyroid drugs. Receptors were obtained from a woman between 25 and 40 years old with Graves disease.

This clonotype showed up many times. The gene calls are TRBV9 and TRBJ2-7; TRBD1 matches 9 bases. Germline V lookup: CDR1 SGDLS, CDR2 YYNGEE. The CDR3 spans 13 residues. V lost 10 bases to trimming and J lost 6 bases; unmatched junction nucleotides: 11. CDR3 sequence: CAPGGQGSGEQYF. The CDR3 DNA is TGTGCCCCGGGGGGACAGGGCTCCGGCGAGCAGTACTTC.

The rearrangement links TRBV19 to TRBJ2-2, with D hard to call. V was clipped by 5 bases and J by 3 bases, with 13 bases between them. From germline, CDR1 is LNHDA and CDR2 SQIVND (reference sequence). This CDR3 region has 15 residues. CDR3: CASSPKTSHTGELFF. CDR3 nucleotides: TGTGCCAGTAGTCCCAAGACCAGCCACACCGGGGAGCTGTTTTTT.

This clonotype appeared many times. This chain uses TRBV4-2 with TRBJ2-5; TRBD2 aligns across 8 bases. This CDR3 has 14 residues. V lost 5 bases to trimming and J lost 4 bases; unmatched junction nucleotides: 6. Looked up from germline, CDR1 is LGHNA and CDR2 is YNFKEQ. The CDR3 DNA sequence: TGTGCCAGCAGCTTCGGACTAGCAGGAGAGACCCAGTACTTC. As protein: CASSFGLAGETQYF.

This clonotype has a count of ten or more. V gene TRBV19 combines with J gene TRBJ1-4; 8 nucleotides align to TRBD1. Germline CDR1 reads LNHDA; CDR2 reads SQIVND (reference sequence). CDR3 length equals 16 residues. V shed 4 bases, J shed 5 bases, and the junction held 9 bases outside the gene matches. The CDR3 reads CASSTRRTGLNEKLFF. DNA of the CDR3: TGTGCCAGTAGTACTCGCCGGACAGGGCTAAATGAAAAACTGTTTTTT.

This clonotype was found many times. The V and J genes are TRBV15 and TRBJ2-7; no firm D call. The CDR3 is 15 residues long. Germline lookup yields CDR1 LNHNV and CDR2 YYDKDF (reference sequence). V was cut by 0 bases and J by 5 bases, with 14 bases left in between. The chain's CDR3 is CATSREQVGRDEQYF. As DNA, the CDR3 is TGTGCCACCAGCAGAGAGCAGGTTGGAAGGGACGAGCAGTACTTC. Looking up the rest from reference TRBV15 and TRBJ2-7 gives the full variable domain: DAMVIQNPRYQVTQFGKPVTLSCSQTLNHNVMYWYQQKSSQAPKLLFHYYDKDFNNEADTPDNFQSRRPNTSFCFLDIRSPGLGDTAMYLCATSREQVGRDEQYFGPGTRLTVT.

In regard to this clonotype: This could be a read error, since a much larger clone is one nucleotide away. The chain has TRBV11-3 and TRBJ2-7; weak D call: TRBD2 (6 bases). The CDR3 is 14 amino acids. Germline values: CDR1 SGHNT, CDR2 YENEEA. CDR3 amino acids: CAGSLPGSSYEQYF. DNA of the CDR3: TGTGCCGGCAGCCTACCCGGGAGTTCCTACGAGCAGTACTTC.

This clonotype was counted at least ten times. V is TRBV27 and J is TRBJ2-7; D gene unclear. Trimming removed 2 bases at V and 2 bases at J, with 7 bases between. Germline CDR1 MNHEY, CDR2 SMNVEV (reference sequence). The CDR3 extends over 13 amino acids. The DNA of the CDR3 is TGTGCCAGCAGTTTAGGGCCTACCTACGAGCAGTACTTC. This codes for CASSLGPTYEQYF.

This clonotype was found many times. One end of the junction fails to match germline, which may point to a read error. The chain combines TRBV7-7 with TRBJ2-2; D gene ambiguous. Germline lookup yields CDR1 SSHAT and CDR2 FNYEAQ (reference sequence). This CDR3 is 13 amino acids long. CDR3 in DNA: TGTGCTAGCAGCTCCTATAACACCGGGGAGCTGTTTTTT. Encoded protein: CASSSYNTGELFF.

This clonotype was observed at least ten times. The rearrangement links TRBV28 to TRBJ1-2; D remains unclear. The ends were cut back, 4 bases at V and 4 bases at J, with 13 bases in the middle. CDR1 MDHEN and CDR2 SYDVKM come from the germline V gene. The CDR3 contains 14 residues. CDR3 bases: TGTGCCAGCAGTTCCCCCCCCGTTAGCTATGGCTACACCTTC. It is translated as CASSSPPVSYGYTF.

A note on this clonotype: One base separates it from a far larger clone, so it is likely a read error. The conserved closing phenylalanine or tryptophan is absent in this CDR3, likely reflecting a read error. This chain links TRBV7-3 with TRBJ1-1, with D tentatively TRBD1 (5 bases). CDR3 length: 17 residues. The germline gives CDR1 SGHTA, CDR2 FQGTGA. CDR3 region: CASSLGVTGTPNTEAFL. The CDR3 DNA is TGCGCCAGCAGCTTAGGGGTGACCGGCACCCCGAACACTGAAGCTTTCCTT.

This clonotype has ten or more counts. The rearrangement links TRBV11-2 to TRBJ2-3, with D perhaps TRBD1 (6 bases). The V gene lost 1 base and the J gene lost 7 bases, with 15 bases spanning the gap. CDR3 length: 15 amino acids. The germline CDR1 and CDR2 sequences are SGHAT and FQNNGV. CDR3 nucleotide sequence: TGTGCCAGCAGCTTAGTCGGCACAGGGCGAAATACGCAGTATTTT. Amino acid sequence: CASSLVGTGRNTQYF.

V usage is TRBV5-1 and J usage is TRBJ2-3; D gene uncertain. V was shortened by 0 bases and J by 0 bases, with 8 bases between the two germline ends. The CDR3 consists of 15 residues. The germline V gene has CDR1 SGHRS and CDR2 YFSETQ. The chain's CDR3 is CASSLDQASTDTQYF. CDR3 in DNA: TGCGCCAGCAGCTTGGACCAGGCTAGCACAGATACGCAGTATTTT. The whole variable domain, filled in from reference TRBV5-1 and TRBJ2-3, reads KAGVTQTPRYLIKTRGQQVTLSCSPISGHRSVSWYQQTPGQGLQFLFEYFSETQRNKGNFPGRFSGRQFSNSRSEMNVSTLELGDSALYLCASSLDQASTDTQYFGPGTRLTVL.

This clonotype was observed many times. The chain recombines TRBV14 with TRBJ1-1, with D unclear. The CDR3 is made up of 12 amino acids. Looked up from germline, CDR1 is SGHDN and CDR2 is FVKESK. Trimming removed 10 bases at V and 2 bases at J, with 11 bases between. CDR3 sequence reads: CAIQPTNTEAFF. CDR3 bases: TGTGCCATACAGCCAACAAACACTGAAGCTTTCTTT.

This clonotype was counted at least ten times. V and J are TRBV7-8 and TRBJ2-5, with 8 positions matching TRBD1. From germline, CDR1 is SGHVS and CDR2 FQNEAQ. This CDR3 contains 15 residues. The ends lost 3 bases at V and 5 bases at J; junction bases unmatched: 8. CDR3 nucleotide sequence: TGTGCCAGCAGCTTTCAGGGGGCGTCCCCGGAGACCCAGTACTTC. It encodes CASSFQGASPETQYF.

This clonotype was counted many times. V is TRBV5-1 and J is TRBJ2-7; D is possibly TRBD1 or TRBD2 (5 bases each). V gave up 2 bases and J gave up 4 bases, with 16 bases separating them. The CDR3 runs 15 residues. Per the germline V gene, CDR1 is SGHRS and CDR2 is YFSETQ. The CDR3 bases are TGCGCCAGCAGCTTAAGTGACACGGGGACGTACGAGCAGTACTTC. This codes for CASSLSDTGTYEQYF.

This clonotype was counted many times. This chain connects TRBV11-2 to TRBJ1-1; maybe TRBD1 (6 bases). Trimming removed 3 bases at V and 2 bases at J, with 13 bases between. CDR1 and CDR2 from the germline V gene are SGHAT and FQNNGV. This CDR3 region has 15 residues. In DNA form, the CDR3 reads TGTGCCAGCAGCTTTCAGGGAGGGGGTAACACTGAAGCTTTCTTT. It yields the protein CASSFQGGGNTEAFF.

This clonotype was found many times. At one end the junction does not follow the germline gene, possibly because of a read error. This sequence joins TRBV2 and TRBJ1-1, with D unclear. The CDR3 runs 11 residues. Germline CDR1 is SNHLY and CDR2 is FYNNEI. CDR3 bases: TGTGCCAGCAGAGAAGAAACTGAAGCTTTCTTT. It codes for CASREETEAFF.

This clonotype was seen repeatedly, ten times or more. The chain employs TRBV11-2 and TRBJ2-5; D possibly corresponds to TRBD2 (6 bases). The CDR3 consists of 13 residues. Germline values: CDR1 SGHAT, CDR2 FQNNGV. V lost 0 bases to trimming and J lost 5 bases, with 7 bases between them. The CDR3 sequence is CASSLDRGETQYF. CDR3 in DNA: TGTGCCAGCAGCTTAGACCGGGGGGAGACCCAGTACTTC.

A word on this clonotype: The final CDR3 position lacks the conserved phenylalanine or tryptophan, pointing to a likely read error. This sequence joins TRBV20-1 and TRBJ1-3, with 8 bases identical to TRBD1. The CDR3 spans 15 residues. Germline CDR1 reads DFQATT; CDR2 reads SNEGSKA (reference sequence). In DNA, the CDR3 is TGCAGTGCTAGGCGACAGGGGCGCTCTGGAAAGACCATATATTAT. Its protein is CSARRQGRSGKTIYY.

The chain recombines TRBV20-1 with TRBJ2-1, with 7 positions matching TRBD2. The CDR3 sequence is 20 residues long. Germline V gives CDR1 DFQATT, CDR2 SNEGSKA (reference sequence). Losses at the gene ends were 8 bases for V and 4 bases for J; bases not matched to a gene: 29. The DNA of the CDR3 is TGCAGTCGTGCTAGAGTTGTCGGGGTGGCGGGAGCGGAGGGGTACAATGAGCAGTTCTTC. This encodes CSRARVVGVAGAEGYNEQFF.

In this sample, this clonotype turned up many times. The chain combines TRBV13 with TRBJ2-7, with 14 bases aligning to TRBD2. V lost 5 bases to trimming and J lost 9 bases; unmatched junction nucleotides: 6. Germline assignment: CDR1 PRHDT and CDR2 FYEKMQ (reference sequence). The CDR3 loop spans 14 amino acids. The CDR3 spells CASSPGLAGARQYF. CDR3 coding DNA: TGTGCCAGCAGCCCGGGACTAGCGGGGGCTCGGCAGTACTTC.

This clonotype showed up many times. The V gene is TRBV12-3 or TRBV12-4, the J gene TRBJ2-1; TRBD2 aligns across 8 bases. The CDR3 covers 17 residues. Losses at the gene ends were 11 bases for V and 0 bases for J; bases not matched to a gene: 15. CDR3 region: CAVSGLAGLPSYNEQFF. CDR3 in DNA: TGTGCCGTTTCCGGGCTAGCGGGCCTCCCCTCCTACAATGAGCAGTTCTTC.

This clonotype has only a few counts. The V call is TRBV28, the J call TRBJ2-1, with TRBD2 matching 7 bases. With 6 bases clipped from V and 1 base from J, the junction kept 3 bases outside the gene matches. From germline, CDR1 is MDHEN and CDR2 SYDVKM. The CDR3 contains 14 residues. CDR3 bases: TGTGCCAGCAGCCCACTAGCGTCCTACAATGAGCAGTTCTTC. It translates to CASSPLASYNEQFF.

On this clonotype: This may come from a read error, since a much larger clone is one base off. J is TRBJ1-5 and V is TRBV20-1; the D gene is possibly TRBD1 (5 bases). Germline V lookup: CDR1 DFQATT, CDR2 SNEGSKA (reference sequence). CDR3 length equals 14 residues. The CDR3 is CSAGRDFSNQPQHF. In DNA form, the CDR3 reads TGCAGCGCAGGCCGGGACTTTAGCAATCAGCCCCAGCATTTT.

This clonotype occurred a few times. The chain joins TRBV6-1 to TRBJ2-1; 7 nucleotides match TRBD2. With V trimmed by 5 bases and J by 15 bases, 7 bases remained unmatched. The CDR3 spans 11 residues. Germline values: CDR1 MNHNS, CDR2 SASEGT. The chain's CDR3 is CASSRGEGSFF. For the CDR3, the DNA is TGTGCCAGCAGTCGGGGGGAAGGGTCGTTCTTC.

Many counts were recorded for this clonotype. The DNA of the CDR3 is TGTGCTAGTGGTTTGGTACTGGAAGAGACAACTAACTATGGCTACACCTTC. This sequence encodes CASGLVLEETTNYGYTF. The V gene is TRBV12-5, the J gene TRBJ1-2; D uncertain. Germline assignment: CDR1 LGHNT and CDR2 FRNRAP. This CDR3 has 17 amino acids. V lost 0 bases and J lost 0, with 14 bases in between. Based on the CDR3 plus reference TRBV12-5 and TRBJ1-2, the full variable domain is DARVTQTPRHKVTEMGQEVTMRCQPILGHNTVFWYRQTMMQGLELLAYFRNRAPLDDSGMPKDRFSAEMPDATLATLKIQPSEPRDSAVYFCASGLVLEETTNYGYTFGSGTRLTVV.

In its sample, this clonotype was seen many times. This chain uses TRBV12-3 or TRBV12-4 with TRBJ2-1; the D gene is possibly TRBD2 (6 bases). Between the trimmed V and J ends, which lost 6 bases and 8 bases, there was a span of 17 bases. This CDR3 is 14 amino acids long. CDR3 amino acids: CASRTGLGDDEQFF. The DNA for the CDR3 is TGTGCCAGCAGGACGGGACTTGGGGACGATGAGCAGTTCTTC.

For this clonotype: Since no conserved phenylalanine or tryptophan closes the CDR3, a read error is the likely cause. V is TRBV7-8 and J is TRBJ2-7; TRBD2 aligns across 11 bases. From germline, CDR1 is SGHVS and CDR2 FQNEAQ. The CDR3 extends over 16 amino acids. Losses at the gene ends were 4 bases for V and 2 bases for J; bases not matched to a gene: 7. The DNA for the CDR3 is TGTGCCAGCAGCTCCCGGACTAGCGGGCCTACCTACGAGCAGTACTGC. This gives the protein CASSSRTSGPTYEQYC.